These 16 T cell receptor beta chains came from one sample sequenced in a study of CD8 T cells in Susac syndrome (dated by TCRdb to the late 2010s). Libraries were built with the immunoSEQ multiplex PCR assay. RNA was extracted with the RNeasy kit and 0.5 to 1 ug was reverse transcribed using random hexamers. The public sequencing data were trimmed at Q25 with fastp and processed into clonotypes with MiXCR by TCRdb, which kept only in-frame beta chains. Each CDR3 protein gets just one entry, which takes the most common genes and DNA from the rows behind it. In this sample the table shows approximately 190,000 distinct CDR3 sequences, approximately 95% of which occur a single time. Clones ranked in the top ten supply around 0.096% of the sample. The sample taken for sequencing was CD4+ T cells from PBMCs. The source is a human donor with Susac syndrome.

V is TRBV19 and J is TRBJ2-1; no clear D. V gave up 3 bases and J gave up 0 bases, with 15 bases separating them. The germline gives CDR1 LNHDA, CDR2 SQIVND (reference sequence). This CDR3 spans 17 amino acids. The CDR3 loop reads CASSMDSGSSSYNEQFF. CDR3 in DNA: TGTGCCAGTAGTATGGATTCTGGGTCTAGCTCCTACAATGAGCAGTTCTTC. The whole variable domain, filled in from reference TRBV19 and TRBJ2-1, reads DGGITQSPKYLFRKEGQNVTLSCEQNLNHDAMYWYRQDPGQGLRLIYYSQIVNDFQKGDIAEGYSVSREKKESFPLTVTSAQKNPTAFYLCASSMDSGSSSYNEQFFGPGTRLTVL.

V gene TRBV7-8 combines with J gene TRBJ2-5; 10 nucleotides agree with TRBD1. V shed 1 base, J shed 2 bases, and the junction held 4 bases outside the gene matches. The germline V gene has CDR1 SGHVS and CDR2 FQNEAQ. The CDR3 covers 16 residues. The CDR3 is CASSLGGQGRQETQYF. DNA of the CDR3: TGTGCCAGCAGCTTAGGGGGACAGGGGAGGCAAGAGACCCAGTACTTC.

The rearrangement joins TRBV4-3 to TRBJ2-3, with a tentative D call TRBD1 (6 bases). Trimming cost V 0 bases and J 14 bases, with 15 bases left between them. The CDR3 has 13 amino acids. The germline V gene encodes CDR1 LGHNA and CDR2 YSLEER. CDR3 amino acids: CASSQDSGTSPYF. CDR3 nucleotides: TGCGCCAGCAGCCAAGATTCTGGGACAAGTCCGTATTTT.

The genes are TRBV2 and TRBJ1-2; 7 bases line up with TRBD1. The length of the CDR3 is 15 residues. Losses at the gene ends were 3 bases for V and 4 bases for J; bases not matched to a gene: 8. Germline loops: CDR1 SNHLY, CDR2 FYNNEI. CDR3 residues: CASSEEQGYGYGYTF. The DNA for the CDR3 is TGTGCCAGCAGTGAGGAACAGGGGTATGGCTATGGCTACACCTTC.

The V and J genes are TRBV29-1 and TRBJ2-5, with D unclear. The CDR3 extends over 11 amino acids. Trimming removed 6 bases from V and 1 base from J, with 6 bases in between. CDR1 and CDR2 from the germline V gene are SQVTM and ANQGSEA. CDR3 in amino acids: CSVVTQETQYF. Here the CDR3 DNA reads TGCAGCGTAGTAACCCAAGAGACCCAGTACTTC.

The chain links TRBV11-2 to TRBJ2-1; TRBD1 matches at 7 bases. J was trimmed by 4 bases and V by 0 bases; bases with no gene match: 3. The CDR3 spans 15 residues. From germline, CDR1 is SGHAT and CDR2 FQNNGV. CDR3 amino acids: CASSLDGTAYNEQFF. The CDR3 DNA reads as TGTGCCAGCAGCTTAGATGGGACAGCATACAATGAGCAGTTCTTC. Full variable domain (rest looked up from reference TRBV11-2 and TRBJ2-1): EAGVAQSPRYKIIEKRQSVAFWCNPISGHATLYWYQQILGQGPKLLIQFQNNGVVDDSQLPKDRFSAERLKGVDSTLKIQPAKLEDSAVYLCASSLDGTAYNEQFFGPGTRLTVL.

CDR3 sequence (DNA): TGTGCCAGGAGCTTCGACAGGTTAATTCACGAGCAGTACTTC. This sequence encodes CARSFDRLIHEQYF. The chain carries TRBV6-5 and TRBJ2-7; possible D gene TRBD1, 6 bases. The CDR3 loop spans 14 amino acids. Germline V gene sequence: CDR1 MNHEY, CDR2 SVGAGI. The V end lost 9 bases, the J end lost 5 bases, and 20 bases lay between the germline ends.

Here the CDR3 reads CASSPRADDFGSPLHF. CDR3 nucleotides: TGCGCCAGCAGCCCCCGGGCCGACGACTTCGGGTCACCCCTCCACTTT. This rearrangement joins TRBV5-1 to TRBJ1-6; D remains unclear. Trimming shortened V by 4 bases and J by 10 bases, and 21 bases separated the two germline ends. The CDR3 has 16 amino acids. Germline CDR1 and CDR2: SGHRS and YFSETQ.

The rearrangement uses TRBV4-2 and TRBJ2-2; no clear D. V lost 1 base, J lost 0 bases, and 9 bases lay in between. Germline values: CDR1 LGHNA, CDR2 YNFKEQ. The CDR3 contains 16 residues. The CDR3 DNA sequence: TGTGCCAGCAGCCAAGTGAGGAGCTCGAACACCGGGGAGCTGTTTTTT. The encoded protein is CASSQVRSSNTGELFF.

The chain combines TRBV27 with TRBJ2-2; 9 bases align to TRBD1. This CDR3 is built from 17 residues. Germline V lookup: CDR1 MNHEY, CDR2 SMNVEV (reference sequence). Trimming removed 3 bases from V and 2 bases from J; junction bases left unmatched: 7. CDR3 nucleotides: TGTGCCAGCAGTTTCCAAGGACAGGGGATCAACACCGGGGAGCTGTTTTTT. Amino acids: CASSFQGQGINTGELFF.

The CDR3 reads CASSRLRDRDYGYTF. In nucleotides, the CDR3 is TGTGCCAGCAGCCGGCTCCGGGACAGGGACTATGGCTACACCTTC. This chain links TRBV7-9 with TRBJ1-2; 9 positions agree with TRBD1. Germline V gene lookup returns CDR1 SEHNR and CDR2 FQNEAQ (reference sequence). Trimming cost V 5 bases and J 3 bases; bases outside gene matches: 7. The CDR3 spans 15 residues.

DNA for the CDR3: TGCGCCAGCAGCTTGCTGGTCAGGGACGGCTACACCTTC. Protein sequence: CASSLLVRDGYTF. The chain joins TRBV5-1 to TRBJ1-2; possible D gene TRBD1, 5 bases. Germline V CDR1 and CDR2: SGHRS, YFSETQ. The CDR3 sequence is 13 residues long. V lost 1 base and J lost 8, with 12 bases in between.

The rearrangement uses TRBV20-1 and TRBJ2-7, with D perhaps TRBD2 (6 bases). Trimming took 2 bases from V and 2 from J, leaving 16 bases between them. Germline lookup yields CDR1 DFQATT and CDR2 SNEGSKA (reference sequence). The CDR3 sequence is 15 residues long. The CDR3 DNA sequence: TGCAGTGCTAGAACCGATGCGGGATCCGCCTACGAGCAGTACTTC. Protein: CSARTDAGSAYEQYF.

The chain employs TRBV30 and TRBJ2-2; a weak D match, TRBD1 (5 bases). V lost 8 bases and J 1 base, leaving 8 bases between the germline ends. CDR3 length: 12 residues. Germline CDR1 is GTSNPN and CDR2 is SVGIG (reference sequence). The CDR3 DNA reads as TGTGCCCAAGGACAGAACACCGGGGAGCTGTTTTTT. It specifies CAQGQNTGELFF.

This clonotype was recorded only once. V and J are TRBV11-3 and TRBJ2-3; perhaps D is TRBD1 or TRBD2 (6 bases each). The CDR3 sequence is 17 residues long. Germline lookup yields CDR1 SGHNT and CDR2 YENEEA. V lost 2 bases and J lost 0, with 15 bases in between. CDR3 in DNA: TGTGCCAGCAGCTTATCGGTAGGGGGGCCTAGCACAGATACGCAGTATTTT. Its protein product is CASSLSVGGPSTDTQYF.

The gene calls are TRBV27 and TRBJ2-1; D might be TRBD2 (5 bases). CDR3 length: 15 amino acids. V was pared by 3 bases and J by 8 bases, with 17 bases between. Germline assignment: CDR1 MNHEY and CDR2 SMNVEV (reference sequence). In DNA, the CDR3 is TGTGCCAGCAGTTTGAGGCTGGGGATCGGGGATGAGCAGTTCTTC. The encoded protein is CASSLRLGIGDEQFF.